This T cell receptor (beta chain) originates from a study of STAT5B mutations in CD4+ large granular lymphocyte leukemia. Study-wide results and caveats: Patient CD4-sorted repertoires stayed more clonal than healthy ones after leukemic-clone removal. 8/27 top patient clones versus 2/35 control clones were TRBV06-family.

The CDR3 has 23 residues. J gave up 1 base and V 0 bases, and 21 bases lay outside the gene matches. In germline, CDR1 is SNHLY, CDR2 FYNNEI. Only in-frame clones appear in the TCRdb table, and some are missing; sequencing was by immunoSEQ multiplex PCR. Here the sample spans some 8,800 clones, approximately 83% being singletons. Notes on this clone: Antigen: not known.

CD4+ T-LGLL patients came from Padova, Helsinki and Shinshu hematology units. Bead-separated CD4+, CD4+CD8+, CD57+ or CD56+ fractions, or PBMC, were used. The chain has TRBV2 and TRBJ1-4; 9 bases match TRBD1. The TCR comes from a man in his fifties or sixties with CD4+ T-cell large granular lymphocyte leukemia. Sequencing was carried out using PBMCs. The CDR3 sequence is CASSEATGGRTARGRRTNEKLFF. DNA of the CDR3: TGTGCCAGCAGTGAAGCGACAGGGGGGAGGACTGCGAGGGGAAGAAGAACTAATGAAAAACTGTTTTTT.